This T cell receptor (beta chain) was recorded in a study of blood T cell repertoires in COVID-19. In the study overall: Italy, Spain and the United States were the sources of the convalescent and acute COVID-19 samples.

Per the germline V gene, CDR1 is SGDLS and CDR2 is YYNGEE. The CDR3 runs to 15 residues. The V segment lost 0 bases and the J segment 7 bases; nucleotides outside the gene matches: 6. Each participant's cohort was designated according to participant-reported clinical history. Two consecutive negative NP/OP PCR tests, clearance, or resolved symptoms defined Cohort 3 recovery. In the authors' workflow: Reference gene primer amplification gave nucleated cell count estimates. The repertoire was sequenced with immunoSEQ multiplex PCR; TCRdb's copy has only in-frame clones and lacks some. The D gene and trimming were derived from the DNA, and the V and J assignments and clone size from that table. The table has hundreds of thousands of clones, around 90% seen once.

The sequenced material came from PBMCs or T cells enriched from blood (not recorded which). The chain recombines TRBV9 with TRBJ2-1; 8 positions match TRBD2. This clonotype was obtained from a woman under 40 who had recovered from COVID-19. Here the CDR3 reads CASSVGGTRSNEQFF. DNA for the CDR3: TGTGCCAGCAGCGTAGGAGGGACTAGATCAAATGAGCAGTTCTTC.